This TCR beta chain was identified in a study of blood T cell repertoires in COVID-19. Germline V gives CDR1 KGHSH, CDR2 LQKENI. The length of the CDR3 is 14 residues. Losses at the gene ends were 3 bases for V and 6 bases for J; bases not matched to a gene: 4. Clones were read by immunoSEQ multiplex PCR, and TCRdb kept only the in-frame ones, dropping some. The sample lists 180,000 or so clones, approximately 86% occurring once. The chain uses TRBV18 and TRBJ1-2; 10 bases are a match to TRBD1. The specimen was peripheral blood. The source of this sequence is a man aged 55 to 70 with acute or convalescent COVID-19. The DNA for the CDR3 is TGTGCCAGCTCACCGGGACAGGGGCAAGATGGCTACACCTTC. It yields the protein CASSPGQGQDGYTF.